This T cell receptor (beta chain) was identified during a study of cytomegalovirus exposure and HLA in healthy donors. Overall study results and limits: An Asian-associated ancestry cluster reportedly showed fewer N-insertions than the approximately 670-donor mean in a later analysis. TCR beta chains numbering more than 150 were designated cytomegalovirus-associated. For cytomegalovirus status, the classifier reportedly gave diagnoses with high specificity and sensitivity.

As regards this clone: Its matching antigen is unknown.

The PCR was carried out with 60 Vbeta primers and 13 Jbeta primers. TCRdb keeps only in-frame clones here, not all; method: immunoSEQ multiplex PCR. The data contain 200,000 or so clones, roughly 80% of them singletons. Per germline, CDR1 MDHEN and CDR2 SYDVKM. This CDR3 region has 15 residues. Losses at the gene ends were 5 bases for V and 5 bases for J; bases not matched to a gene: 8. Sequenced input: PBMCs. This chain links TRBV28 with TRBJ1-1; TRBD1 matches 10 bases. This TCR was recovered from a woman in her 30s in good health and CMV-seropositive. The CDR3 nucleotides are TGTGCCAGCAGTCCCGACAGGGGGCGAGATACTGAAGCTTTCTTT. It encodes CASSPDRGRDTEAFF.